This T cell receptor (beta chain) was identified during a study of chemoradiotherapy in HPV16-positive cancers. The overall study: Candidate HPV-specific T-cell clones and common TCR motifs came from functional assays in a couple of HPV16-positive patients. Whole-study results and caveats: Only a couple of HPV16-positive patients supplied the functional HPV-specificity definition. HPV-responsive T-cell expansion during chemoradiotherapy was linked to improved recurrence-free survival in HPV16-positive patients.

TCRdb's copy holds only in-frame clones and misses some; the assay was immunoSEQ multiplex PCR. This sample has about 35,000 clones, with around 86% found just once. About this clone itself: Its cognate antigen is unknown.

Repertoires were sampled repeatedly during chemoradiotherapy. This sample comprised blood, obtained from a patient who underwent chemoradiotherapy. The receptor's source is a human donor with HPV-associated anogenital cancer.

The CDR3 here is CASSLELATYEQYF. CDR3 DNA: TGTGCCAGCAGCTTAGAGCTGGCTACCTACGAGCAGTACTTC. The rearrangement uses TRBV7-9 and TRBJ2-7; no reliable D call. V lost 1 base and J 2 bases, leaving 9 bases between the germline ends. The germline gives CDR1 SEHNR, CDR2 FQNEAQ (reference sequence). The CDR3 runs 14 residues.